A single sample gave rise to the 18 T cell receptor beta chains below, sequenced in a study of cytomegalovirus exposure and HLA in healthy donors. Clones were read by immunoSEQ multiplex PCR, and TCRdb kept only the in-frame ones, dropping some. The table includes 95,000 to 150,000 clones, 85% detected once. The sample consisted of PBMCs. The receptor set was obtained from a woman under 40 in good health and CMV-seronegative.

The CDR3 protein is CASSLLQGAGEQYF. The DNA of the CDR3 is TGCGCCAGCAGCTTGCTACAGGGGGCGGGCGAGCAGTACTTC. The rearrangement links TRBV5-1 to TRBJ2-7, with 9 positions matching TRBD1. Losses at the gene ends were 1 base for V and 6 bases for J; bases not matched to a gene: 5. CDR3 length equals 14 residues. Germline CDR1 is SGHRS and CDR2 is YFSETQ.

CDR3 DNA sequence: TGTGCCAGCAGCTTAGGGTTGGACAGGGAGTATGAGCAGTTCTTC. Translating it yields CASSLGLDREYEQFF. The V and J genes are TRBV11-2 and TRBJ2-1, with 8 positions matching TRBD1. This CDR3 is built from 15 residues. CDR1 SGHAT and CDR2 FQNNGV come from the germline V gene. The V and J ends lost 1 base and 8 bases, in that order; junction bases with no gene match: 7.

In this sample, this clone turned up a few times. The chain recombines TRBV7-2 with TRBJ1-1; 11 bases agree with TRBD1. This CDR3 is built from 15 residues. V lost 5 bases and J lost 4; bases outside the gene matches: 6. Germline V lookup: CDR1 SGHTA, CDR2 FQGNSA. CDR3: CASSLAGTGGTEAFF. In nucleotides, the CDR3 is TGTGCCAGCAGCCTCGCCGGGACAGGGGGCACTGAAGCTTTCTTT.

The chain has TRBV29-1 and TRBJ1-5; D unresolved. The V and J ends lost 6 bases and 0 bases respectively, with 6 bases between them. The CDR3 is 12 amino acids. Germline V gene data show CDR1 as SQVTM and CDR2 as ANQGSEA. Here the CDR3 reads CSVRNSNQPQHF. The CDR3 DNA sequence: TGCAGCGTCAGGAATAGCAATCAGCCCCAGCATTTT. Full variable domain (missing parts from reference TRBV29-1 and TRBJ1-5): SAVISQKPSRDICQRGTSLTIQCQVDSQVTMMFWYRQQPGQSLTLIATANQGSEATYESGFVIDKFPISRPNLTFSTLTVSNMSPEDSSIYLCSVRNSNQPQHFGDGTRLSIL.

The gene calls are TRBV7-2 and TRBJ1-2; D possibly corresponds to TRBD1 (5 bases). The CDR3 is made up of 15 amino acids. Germline V CDR1 and CDR2: SGHTA, FQGNSA. Trimming left V 8 bases short and J 3 bases short, with 19 bases between. CDR3 sequence: CASLSGGTSYYGYTF. The DNA of the CDR3 is TGTGCCAGCCTCTCCGGGGGAACCAGCTACTATGGCTACACCTTC.

This clone came up once. The chain's CDR3 is CASSLGTALSINYGYTF. The CDR3 DNA sequence: TGCGCCAGCAGCTTGGGGACAGCCCTATCCATTAACTATGGCTACACCTTC. This chain links TRBV5-1 with TRBJ1-2; possible D gene TRBD1, 6 bases. The germline gives CDR1 SGHRS, CDR2 YFSETQ. The V gene lost 0 bases and the J gene lost 1 base, with 16 bases spanning the gap. The CDR3 loop spans 17 amino acids.

As to this clone: Additional DNA sequences in this sample encode the identical CDR3. This sequence joins TRBV7-9 and TRBJ2-7; TRBD1 matches 8 bases. Germline V gives CDR1 SEHNR, CDR2 FQNEAQ (reference sequence). The CDR3 consists of 15 residues. V was clipped by 1 base and J by 2 bases; unmatched bases: 4. CDR3: CASSLGDRPPYEQYF. Here the CDR3 DNA reads TGTGCCAGCAGCTTAGGGGACAGGCCTCCCTACGAGCAGTACTTC.

This clone was recorded many times. The rearrangement uses TRBV10-2 and TRBJ1-3; TRBD1 aligns across 9 bases. V lost 5 bases to trimming and J lost 4 bases; unmatched junction nucleotides: 6. Germline V lookup: CDR1 WSHSY, CDR2 SAAADI. CDR3 size: 15 residues. This chain's CDR3 is CASSPGTGPGNTIYF. CDR3 in DNA: TGCGCCAGCAGTCCCGGGACAGGGCCGGGAAACACCATATATTTT.

The chain combines TRBV21-1 with TRBJ1-5; the tabulated D call, TRBD1, remains unverified against the DNA. TRBV21-1 is termed a pseudogene. This CDR3 has 16 amino acids. The CDR3 nucleotides are TGTGCCAGCATCCTTGGGACAGAGCATAGCAATCAGCCCCAGCATTTT. Protein product: CASILGTEHSNQPQHF.

This clone was recorded once. The chain links TRBV9 to TRBJ2-7; the D is unclear. Trimming shortened V by 3 bases and J by 1 base, and 11 bases separated the two germline ends. The CDR3 loop spans 14 amino acids. Germline V CDR1 and CDR2: SGDLS, YYNGEE. CDR3 region: CASSAGAASYEQYF. In DNA form, the CDR3 reads TGTGCCAGCAGCGCAGGTGCCGCTTCCTACGAGCAGTACTTC.

This chain links TRBV6-4 with TRBJ1-2; no clear D gene. The CDR3 covers 13 residues. Germline V CDR1 and CDR2: MRHNA, SNTAGT. V was cut by 10 bases and J by 8 bases, with 20 bases left in between. The CDR3 nucleotides read TGTGCCACCAGGCCGGGAATCGGAGACGGCTACACCTTC. Translating gives CATRPGIGDGYTF.

This chain's CDR3 is CASSKGEDYGYTF. For the CDR3, the DNA is TGTGCCAGCAGCAAGGGGGAAGACTATGGCTACACCTTC. The chain has TRBV7-6 and TRBJ1-2, with a tentative D call TRBD1 (6 bases). Germline V gene lookup returns CDR1 SGHVS and CDR2 FNYEAQ. Trimming took off 5 bases at V and 3 bases at J, with 10 bases between the two ends. The CDR3 extends over 13 amino acids.

The chain links TRBV19 to TRBJ1-2; D unclear. The CDR3 runs to 15 residues. CDR1 and CDR2 (germline): LNHDA, SQIVND (reference sequence). Trimming shortened V by 2 bases and J by 8 bases, and 18 bases separated the two germline ends. The chain's CDR3 is CASSITPAGSGGYTF. In DNA form, the CDR3 reads TGTGCCAGTAGTATAACCCCCGCGGGATCGGGGGGCTACACCTTC.

V gene TRBV6-1 combines with J gene TRBJ2-3; 12 bases match TRBD2. Germline V gene data show CDR1 as MNHNS and CDR2 as SASEGT. Losses at the gene ends were 6 bases for V and 9 bases for J; bases not matched to a gene: 10. This CDR3 has 15 residues. CDR3 in DNA: TGTGCCAGCAGATACCTAGCGGGGGGGCTTTTGACGCAGTATTTT. It is translated as CASRYLAGGLLTQYF.

This clone is a singleton in its sample. The rearrangement uses TRBV4-1 and TRBJ1-1; D is possibly TRBD1 (6 bases). V was pared by 0 bases and J by 2 bases, with 10 bases between. The CDR3 has 15 residues. The germline V gene has CDR1 MGHRA and CDR2 YSYEKL. Here the CDR3 reads CASSQDPGHNTEAFF. CDR3 nucleotide sequence: TGCGCCAGCAGCCAAGACCCGGGACACAACACTGAAGCTTTCTTT.

For the CDR3, the DNA is TGTGCCAGCAGTTACACTAGCGGGGGGCTATCCTACGAGCAGTACTTC. This gives the protein CASSYTSGGLSYEQYF. V and J are TRBV6-5 and TRBJ2-7, with 12 bases lining up with TRBD2. CDR1 is MNHEY and CDR2 is SVGAGI in the germline V gene. The CDR3 sequence is 16 residues long. The V gene end was trimmed by 2 bases and the J gene end by 1 base; junction bases not matched to a gene: 3.

This clone was observed a single time. The gene calls are TRBV2 and TRBJ2-7; maybe TRBD2 (6 bases). From germline, CDR1 is SNHLY and CDR2 FYNNEI. Trimming removed 6 bases at V and 6 bases at J, with 12 bases between. This CDR3 comprises 12 residues. The chain's CDR3 is CASRGGLFEQYF. The CDR3 DNA sequence: TGTGCCAGCAGGGGGGGACTTTTCGAGCAGTACTTC. Full variable domain (rest looked up from reference TRBV2 and TRBJ2-7): EPEVTQTPSHQVTQMGQEVILRCVPISNHLYFYWYRQILGQKVEFLVSFYNNEISEKSEIFDDQFSVERPDGSNFTLKIRSTKLEDSAMYFCASRGGLFEQYFGPGTRLTVT.

V and J are TRBV9 and TRBJ2-3, with 12 positions matching TRBD2. The germline gives CDR1 SGDLS, CDR2 YYNGEE. The CDR3 covers 16 residues. Trimming removed 3 bases from V and 4 bases from J; junction bases left unmatched: 6. The chain's CDR3 is CASSDSSGGASDTQYF. As DNA, the CDR3 is TGTGCCAGCAGCGACTCTAGCGGGGGGGCCTCAGATACGCAGTATTTT. Using reference TRBV9 and TRBJ2-3 for the parts outside the CDR3, the full variable domain is DSGVTQTPKHLITATGQRVTLRCSPRSGDLSVYWYQQSLDQGLQFLIQYYNGEERAKGNILERFSAQQFPDLHSELNLSSLELGDSALYFCASSDSSGGASDTQYFGPGTRLTVL.